This T cell receptor beta chain was observed in a study of human T cells and chemical hapten exposure listed by TCRdb under 2021. General notes on the study: The libraries were sequenced as a pool, and the TCR yield per sample differed mostly because of small variations in library volumes within the pool. Each blood RNA sample was used to sequence both TCR alpha and TCR beta chains. The study tracked peripheral blood TCR repertoire changes in vivo during primary and secondary sensitization to the hapten diphenylcyclopropenone (DPC) in alopecia patients. What the research found in general, with its limitations: After repeated subsampling, the strength of the expansion versus patch-test correlation and the threshold at which it became significant changed. The number of TCRs above 1 in 1000 frequency did not change with DPC sensitization; there was no evidence of global repertoire structure alterations.

The junction carries 14 bases between V and J, which are trimmed by 6 bases and 3 bases respectively. The cysteine opens and the phenylalanine closes a CDR3 of 14 amino acids. Here the CDR3 DNA is all that survives: 42 bases in frame from base 1. This clonotype was seen at least ten times. Its antigen is not yet known. Base qualities are not at hand, and no much larger clone is one base apart. Libraries were built with 5' RACE. The data were produced on an Illumina MiSeq. Library preparation attached unique molecular identifiers to individual cDNA molecules for quantitative, reproducible TCR counting. In the authors' own workflow: Samples had a median of about 90,000 TCRs, with a range from about 20,000 to 690,600. V, J and CDR3 annotation of the TCR reads was carried out using the Decombinator software suite. To make PS versus PT1 abundance plots, every sample was subsampled to the same number of TCRs (28,000). Expanded TCRs were defined as absent before sensitization and observed at least eight times at the 2-week time point. TCRdb handled the public reads itself, with Q25 trimming in fastp and clone calling in MiXCR, and kept productive beta chains. CDR3 protein duplicates are merged, each entry listing the most common genes and DNA. The V and J calls and clone size are TCRdb's, not the authors'. Present in this sample are about 140,000 distinct CDR3 sequences, 4.1% of which were seen just once. The top ten clones comprise approximately 1.3% of the sample.

Total RNA was isolated from unfractionated whole blood collected in Tempus Blood RNA tubes. As TCR sequencing controls, several healthy volunteers were used, with blood taken at day 0, 2 weeks and 6 weeks. The TCR originated in a female donor in good health. The chain is encoded by TRBV12-3 or TRBV12-4 joined to TRBJ1-2, and TRBD1 may be the D gene, going by 6 matching bases. Read as DNA, the sequence is TGTGCCAGCAGCGCCACAGGGAGACACTATGGCTACACCTTC. It codes for CASSATGRHYGYTF.